There are many counts of the clone carrying this TCR beta chain. Its antigen is unidentified. The data were obtained in a study of T cell repertoires in cytomegalovirus infection. Across the whole study: Indicated by public TCR beta signatures were CMV infection and matching HLA type.

CDR1 is SGHTA and CDR2 is FQGNSA in the germline V gene. The CDR3 loop spans 11 amino acids. V was clipped by 7 bases and J by 5 bases, with 8 bases between them. Study-level results: The response measured ex vivo was dominated by TCR beta clonotypes (HLA-C-restricted and CMV-specific). CMV carriers with the relevant HLA were identified by cumulative public TCR beta family frequency.

MiXCR, run by TCRdb on the reads, gives a single entry per CDR3 protein. The sample yields fewer than 350,000 distinct CDR3 sequences, roughly 9.5% seen once. This TCR derives from a human donor in good health (CMV status not recorded). Some clones in this sample may be carry-over from other donors' samples. V is TRBV7-2 and J is TRBJ2-5; D remains ambiguous. Input material: PBMCs. The CDR3 is CASTSHETQYF. DNA of the CDR3: TGTGCCAGCACCTCCCACGAGACCCAGTACTTC.